These 23 T cell receptor beta chains were all obtained from the same sample, sequenced in a study of Ad26.COV2.S vaccination and SARS-CoV-2 variants. TCRdb keeps only in-frame clones here, not all; method: immunoSEQ multiplex PCR. The sample consists of about 440,000 clones, 90% of them appearing once. Regarding treatment: 15 to 20 received Ad26.COV2.S at low or high dose, single or two shots; several received placebo; per-sample allocation not given. Day 63 following the first vaccine or placebo injection was when the samples were taken. The sample consisted of peripheral blood, taken in a trial of Ad26.COV2.S vaccine versus placebo. The receptors come from a person between 18 and 65 years old who received the Ad26.COV2.S COVID-19 vaccine or a placebo.

The J gene is TRBJ1-1, the V gene TRBV4-2, with 7 bases that match TRBD1. The germline V gene has CDR1 LGHNA and CDR2 YNFKEQ. V lost 1 base to trimming and J lost 4 bases; unmatched junction nucleotides: 3. The CDR3 totals 14 residues. The CDR3 protein is CASSQGQGVTEAFF. CDR3 nucleotides: TGTGCCAGCAGCCAAGGACAGGGCGTCACTGAAGCTTTCTTT.

The chain joins TRBV9 to TRBJ2-7; D remains ambiguous. Between the trimmed V and J ends, which lost 4 bases and 5 bases, there was a span of 13 bases. The length of the CDR3 is 13 residues. Germline lookup yields CDR1 SGDLS and CDR2 YYNGEE. The CDR3 DNA reads as TGTGCCAGCAGCCCTGGTGGGAAAAACGAGCAGTACTTC. Translated, it gives CASSPGGKNEQYF.

The rearrangement uses TRBV2 and TRBJ2-3, with D possibly matching TRBD2 (6 bases). Deletions cut 4 bases from V and 3 bases from J, with 20 bases between. The CDR3 is 17 amino acids. Germline CDR1 and CDR2: SNHLY and FYNNEI. CDR3 region: CASSVPRLANGTDTQYF. The CDR3 DNA follows: TGTGCCAGCAGTGTCCCACGCCTAGCGAATGGTACAGATACGCAGTATTTT.

The chain employs TRBV19 and TRBJ1-3; D gene ambiguous. Trimming left V 6 bases short and J 0 bases short, with 12 bases between. Germline-derived CDR1 and CDR2 are LNHDA and SQIVND (reference sequence). The CDR3 covers 15 residues. The CDR3 spells CASSPGFDSGNTIYF. CDR3 DNA: TGTGCCAGTAGCCCGGGATTCGACTCTGGAAACACCATATATTTT.

This clone is a singleton in its sample. The genes are TRBV2 and TRBJ2-3; D is ambiguous. Germline CDR1 SNHLY, CDR2 FYNNEI. V was shortened by 3 bases and J by 8 bases, with 3 bases between the two germline ends. This CDR3 contains 10 residues. The CDR3 DNA follows: TGTGCCAGCAGTGATAGTACGCAGTATTTT. It translates to CASSDSTQYF.

In DNA form, the CDR3 reads TGTGCCAGCAGCCGATGGACTAGCGGGAGGGTGGGGGATGAGCAGTTCTTC. Translated: CASSRWTSGRVGDEQFF. This chain joins TRBV3-1 (or the pseudogene TRBV3-2) and TRBJ2-1; 15 nucleotides align to TRBD2. Germline CDR1 reads LGHDT; CDR2 reads YNNKEL (reference sequence). There are 17 residues in the CDR3. The V and J ends lost 4 bases and 8 bases, in that order; junction bases with no gene match: 9.

The chain combines TRBV15 with TRBJ2-5, with TRBD1 identical over 8 bases. The CDR3 contains 16 residues. Per the germline V gene, CDR1 is LNHNV and CDR2 is YYDKDF (reference sequence). V shed 0 bases and J 2 bases; nucleotides not matched to a gene: 5. For the CDR3, the DNA is TGTGCCACCAGCAGAGATGGGACAGGACCACAAGAGACCCAGTACTTC. Translation gives CATSRDGTGPQETQYF. Full variable domain (outside the CDR3, taken from reference TRBV15 and TRBJ2-5): DAMVIQNPRYQVTQFGKPVTLSCSQTLNHNVMYWYQQKSSQAPKLLFHYYDKDFNNEADTPDNFQSRRPNTSFCFLDIRSPGLGDTAMYLCATSRDGTGPQETQYFGPGTRLLVL.

The genes are TRBV7-2 and TRBJ2-5, with D unresolved. CDR3 size: 15 residues. Looked up from germline, CDR1 is SGHTA and CDR2 is FQGNSA. V was pared by 1 base and J by 4 bases, with 13 bases between. The CDR3 loop reads CASSLGQRSTETQYF. The CDR3, as DNA: TGTGCCAGCAGCTTAGGGCAACGGTCAACAGAGACCCAGTACTTC.

The chain combines TRBV6-4 with TRBJ2-2; no reliable D call. This CDR3 has 17 amino acids. Germline CDR1 is MRHNA and CDR2 is SNTAGT. Trimming took off 2 bases at V and 1 base at J, with 14 bases between the two ends. The CDR3 spells CASSDIGFPGNTGELFF. In DNA form, the CDR3 reads TGTGCCAGCAGTGACATTGGTTTTCCAGGGAACACCGGGGAGCTGTTTTTT.

This chain connects TRBV6-2 or TRBV6-3 to TRBJ1-5; no clear D. V was shortened by 6 bases and J by 3 bases, with 21 bases between the two germline ends. The CDR3 has 17 residues. Germline assignment: CDR1 MNHEY and CDR2 SVGEGT. CDR3 coding DNA: TGTGCCAGCAGCCGAGCCCAGGACCGCCTCCTCAATCAGCCCCAGCATTTT. The encoded protein is CASSRAQDRLLNQPQHF.

This clone has a single count. This sample also contains other DNA sequences that code for the same CDR3. The chain's CDR3 is CASSPASGGSYEQYF. CDR3 in DNA: TGTGCCAGCTCACCCGCTAGCGGGGGTTCCTACGAGCAGTACTTC. J is TRBJ2-7 and V is TRBV18; 10 positions agree with TRBD2. Germline V gene data show CDR1 as KGHSH and CDR2 as LQKENI. The CDR3 length is 15 residues. V shed 3 bases and J 1 base; nucleotides not matched to a gene: 3.

The gene calls are TRBV9 and TRBJ2-2, with D possibly TRBD2 on 6 matching bases. The CDR3 consists of 13 residues. The V gene lost 3 bases and the J gene lost 7 bases, with 10 bases spanning the gap. Germline loops: CDR1 SGDLS, CDR2 YYNGEE. CDR3 protein: CASSAAGYGELFF. Here the CDR3 DNA reads TGTGCCAGCAGCGCCGCGGGGTACGGGGAGCTGTTTTTT.

The chain employs TRBV23-1 and TRBJ1-5, with D perhaps TRBD1 (6 bases). TRBV23-1 is designated an ORF whose function remains uncertain. This CDR3 has 13 amino acids. Between the trimmed V and J ends, which lost 8 bases and 7 bases, there was a span of 15 bases. CDR3 loop: CASDTGPGQPQHF. The CDR3 DNA sequence: TGCGCCAGCGATACAGGGCCGGGGCAGCCCCAGCATTTT.

This sequence joins TRBV29-1 and TRBJ2-2, with a weak D call TRBD2 (5 bases). The V gene's germline CDR1 is SQVTM and CDR2 ANQGSEA. The CDR3 covers 14 residues. V was trimmed by 5 bases and J by 4 bases, leaving 14 bases between them. The CDR3 sequence is CSVPPAVTTGELFF. The CDR3 DNA reads as TGCAGCGTTCCTCCAGCGGTAACCACCGGGGAGCTGTTTTTT.

V and J are TRBV4-2 and TRBJ1-6, with 8 bases lining up with TRBD1. CDR3 length: 17 amino acids. CDR1 and CDR2 from the germline V gene are LGHNA and YNFKEQ. V was clipped by 5 bases and J by 10 bases; unmatched bases: 16. CDR3 nucleotides: TGTGCCAGCAGCTTGGAATTAGGACAGGGAGGGGTCTCACCCCTCCACTTT. Translated: CASSLELGQGGVSPLHF.

In this sample, this clone turned up once. J is TRBJ1-6 and V is TRBV6-1; a weak D match, TRBD1 (6 bases). Germline CDR1 and CDR2: MNHNS and SASEGT. CDR3 length: 15 amino acids. V was shortened by 0 bases and J by 9 bases, with 12 bases between the two germline ends. CDR3 sequence (DNA): TGTGCCAGCAGTGAAGCGCGGGCAGGGGTTTCACCCCTCCACTTT. It specifies CASSEARAGVSPLHF.

This chain connects TRBV12-3 or TRBV12-4 to TRBJ2-1; D gene unclear. Trimming cost V 5 bases and J 8 bases, with 10 bases left between them. The CDR3 has 12 residues. The CDR3 bases are TGTGCCAGCAGTCTCTCTACTGATGAGCAGTTCTTC. This translates into CASSLSTDEQFF.

This chain joins TRBV5-1 and TRBJ2-3; D is undetermined. Germline V gene sequence: CDR1 SGHRS, CDR2 YFSETQ. CDR3 length equals 15 residues. Trimming left V 1 base short and J 6 bases short, with 15 bases between. The CDR3 nucleotides are TGCGCCAGCAGCTTGACAAGGGTTCAGCCGGATACGCAGTATTTT. Its protein is CASSLTRVQPDTQYF.

The chain uses TRBV28 and TRBJ2-1; D is uncertain. The CDR3 spans 11 residues. V was cut by 6 bases and J by 8 bases, with 8 bases left in between. Per germline, CDR1 MDHEN and CDR2 SYDVKM. In DNA, the CDR3 is TGTGCCAGCAGGACTTTCCATGAGCAGTTCTTC. The encoded protein is CASRTFHEQFF. The full variable domain, in which reference TRBV28 and TRBJ2-1 provide the parts outside the CDR3, is DVKVTQSSRYLVKRTGEKVFLECVQDMDHENMFWYRQDPGLGLRLIYFSYDVKMKEKGDIPEGYSVSREKKERFSLILESASTNQTSMYLCASRTFHEQFFGPGTRLTVL.

This clone is a singleton in its sample. The rearrangement uses TRBV5-1 and TRBJ2-7; D is undetermined. This CDR3 is 12 amino acids long. CDR1 SGHRS and CDR2 YFSETQ come from the germline V gene. V lost 4 bases and J 6 bases, leaving 11 bases between the germline ends. DNA of the CDR3: TGCGCCAGCAGCCCCGGTTACGGCGAGCAGTACTTC. Amino acid sequence: CASSPGYGEQYF.

CDR3 in amino acids: CASSQPGQGRGEKLFF. CDR3 sequence (DNA): TGCGCCAGCAGCCAACCCGGACAGGGACGGGGGGAAAAACTGTTTTTT. This chain joins TRBV4-1 and TRBJ1-4; 8 bases fit TRBD1. Germline assignment: CDR1 MGHRA and CDR2 YSYEKL. The junction had 10 bases not matched to a gene; V was cut back by 2 bases and J by 8 bases. This CDR3 has 16 residues.

This clone has only one observation. The genes are TRBV11-2 and TRBJ1-6; 7 bases are a match to TRBD1. With V trimmed by 5 bases and J by 9 bases, 7 bases remained unmatched. The CDR3 runs 14 residues. Germline V CDR1 and CDR2: SGHAT, FQNNGV. The CDR3 nucleotides read TGTGCCAGCAGCCCCCGACAGGGTGGTTCACCCCTCCACTTT. Residues: CASSPRQGGSPLHF.

The J gene is TRBJ2-7, the V gene TRBV29-1; TRBD2 matches at 7 bases. V was clipped by 2 bases and J by 2 bases; unmatched bases: 9. Germline V gene lookup returns CDR1 SQVTM and CDR2 ANQGSEA. This CDR3 region has 15 residues. CDR3 region: CSVETGGLTTYEQYF. In DNA, the CDR3 is TGCAGCGTTGAAACCGGGGGGTTAACCACCTACGAGCAGTACTTC.